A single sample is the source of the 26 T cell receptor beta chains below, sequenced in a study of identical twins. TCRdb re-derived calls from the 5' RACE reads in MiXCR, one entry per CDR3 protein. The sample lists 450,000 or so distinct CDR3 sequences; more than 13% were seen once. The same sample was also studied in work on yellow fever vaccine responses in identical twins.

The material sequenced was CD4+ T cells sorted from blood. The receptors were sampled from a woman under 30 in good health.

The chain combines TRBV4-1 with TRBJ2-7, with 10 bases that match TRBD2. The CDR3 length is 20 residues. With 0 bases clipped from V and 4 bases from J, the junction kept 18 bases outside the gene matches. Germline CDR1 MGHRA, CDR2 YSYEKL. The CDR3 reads CASSQEAGGLAGAFIYEQYF. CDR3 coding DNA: TGCGCCAGCAGCCAAGAGGCGGGAGGGCTAGCGGGAGCTTTTATTTACGAGCAGTACTTC.

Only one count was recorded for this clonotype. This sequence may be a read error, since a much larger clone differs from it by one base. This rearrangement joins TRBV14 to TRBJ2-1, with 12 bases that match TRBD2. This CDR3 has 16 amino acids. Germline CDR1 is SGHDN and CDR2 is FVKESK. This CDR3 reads CAGSQLAGGSYNEQFF. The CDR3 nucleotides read TGTGCCGGCAGCCAACTAGCGGGAGGATCGTACAATGAGCAGTTCTTC.

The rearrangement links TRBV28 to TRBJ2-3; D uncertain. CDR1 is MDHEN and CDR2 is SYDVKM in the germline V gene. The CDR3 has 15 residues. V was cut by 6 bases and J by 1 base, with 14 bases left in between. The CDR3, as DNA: TGTGCCAGCAGCTCCTTTCCGGGCGGCACAGATACGCAGTATTTT. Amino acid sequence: CASSSFPGGTDTQYF.

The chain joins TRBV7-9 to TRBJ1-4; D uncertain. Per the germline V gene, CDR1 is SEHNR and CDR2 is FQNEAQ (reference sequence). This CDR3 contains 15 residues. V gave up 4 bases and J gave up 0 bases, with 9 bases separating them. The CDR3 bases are TGTGCCAGCAGCTCCTTGACGGCAACTAATGAAAAACTGTTTTTT. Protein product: CASSSLTATNEKLFF.

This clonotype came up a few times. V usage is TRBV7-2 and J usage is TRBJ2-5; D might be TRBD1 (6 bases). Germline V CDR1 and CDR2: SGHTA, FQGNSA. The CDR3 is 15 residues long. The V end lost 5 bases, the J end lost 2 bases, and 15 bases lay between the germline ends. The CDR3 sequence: CASSRQQGEQETQYF. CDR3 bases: TGTGCCAGCAGCCGACAACAGGGTGAGCAAGAGACCCAGTACTTC.

The CDR3 here is CASSPPLGSSYEQYF. The CDR3 bases are TGTGCCAGCAGTCCCCCCCTCGGGTCCTCCTACGAGCAGTACTTC. The J gene is TRBJ2-7, the V gene TRBV28; no reliable D call. Germline-derived CDR1 and CDR2 are MDHEN and SYDVKM. The CDR3 spans 15 residues. V shed 5 bases and J shed 0 bases, with 14 bases lying between them.

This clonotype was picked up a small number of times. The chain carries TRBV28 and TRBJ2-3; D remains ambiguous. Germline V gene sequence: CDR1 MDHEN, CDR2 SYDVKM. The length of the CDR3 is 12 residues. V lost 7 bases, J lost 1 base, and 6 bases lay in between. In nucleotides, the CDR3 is TGTGCCAGCACGGTCGGCACAGATACGCAGTATTTT. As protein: CASTVGTDTQYF.

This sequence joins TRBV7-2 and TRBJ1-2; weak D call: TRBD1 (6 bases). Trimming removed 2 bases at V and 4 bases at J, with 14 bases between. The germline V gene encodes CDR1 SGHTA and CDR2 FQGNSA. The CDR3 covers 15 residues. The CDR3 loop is CASSLNRAVAYGYTF. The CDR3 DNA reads TGTGCCAGCAGCTTAAACAGGGCAGTGGCCTATGGCTACACCTTC.

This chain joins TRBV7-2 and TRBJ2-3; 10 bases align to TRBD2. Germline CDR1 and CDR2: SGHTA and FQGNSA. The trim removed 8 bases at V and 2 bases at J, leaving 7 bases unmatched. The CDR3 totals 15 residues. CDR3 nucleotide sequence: TGTGCCAGCCTACCGGGACTAGCGATCACAGATACGCAGTATTTT. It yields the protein CASLPGLAITDTQYF. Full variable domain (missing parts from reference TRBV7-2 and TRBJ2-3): GAGVSQSPSNKVTEKGKDVELRCDPISGHTALYWYRQSLGQGLEFLIYFQGNSAPDKSGLPSDRFSAERTGGSVSTLTIQRTQQEDSAVYLCASLPGLAITDTQYFGPGTRLTVL.

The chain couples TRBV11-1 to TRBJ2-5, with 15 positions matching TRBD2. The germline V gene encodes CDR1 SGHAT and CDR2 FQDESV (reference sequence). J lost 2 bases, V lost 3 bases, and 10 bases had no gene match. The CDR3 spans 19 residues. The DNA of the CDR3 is TGTGCCAGCAGCTTGGGACTAGCGGGGGGCACCCTCCCTCAAGAGACCCAGTACTTC. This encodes CASSLGLAGGTLPQETQYF.

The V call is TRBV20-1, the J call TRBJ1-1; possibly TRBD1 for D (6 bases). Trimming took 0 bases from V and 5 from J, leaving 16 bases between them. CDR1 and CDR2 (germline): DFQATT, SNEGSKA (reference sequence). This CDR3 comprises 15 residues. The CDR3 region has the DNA TGCAGTGCTAGAGATACTTTCCAGGGGTATACTGAAGCTTTCTTT. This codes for CSARDTFQGYTEAFF.

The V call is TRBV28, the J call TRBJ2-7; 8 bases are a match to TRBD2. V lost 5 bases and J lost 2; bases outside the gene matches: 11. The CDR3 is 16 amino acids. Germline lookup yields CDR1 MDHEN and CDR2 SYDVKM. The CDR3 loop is CASSPPGGVGTYEQYF. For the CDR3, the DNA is TGTGCCAGCAGTCCACCGGGAGGGGTGGGGACCTACGAGCAGTACTTC.

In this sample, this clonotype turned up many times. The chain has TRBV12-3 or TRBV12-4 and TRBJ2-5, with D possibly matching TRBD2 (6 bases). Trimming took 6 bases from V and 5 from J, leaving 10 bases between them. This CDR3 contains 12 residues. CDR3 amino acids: CASSRGDETQYF. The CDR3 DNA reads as TGTGCCAGCAGCCGCGGGGACGAGACCCAGTACTTC.

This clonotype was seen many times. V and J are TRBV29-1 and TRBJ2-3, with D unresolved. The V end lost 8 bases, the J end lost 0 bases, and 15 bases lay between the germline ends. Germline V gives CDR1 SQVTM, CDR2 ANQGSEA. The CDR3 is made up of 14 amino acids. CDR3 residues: CSSQATSSTDTQYF. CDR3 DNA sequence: TGCAGCTCCCAAGCGACATCTAGCACAGATACGCAGTATTTT.

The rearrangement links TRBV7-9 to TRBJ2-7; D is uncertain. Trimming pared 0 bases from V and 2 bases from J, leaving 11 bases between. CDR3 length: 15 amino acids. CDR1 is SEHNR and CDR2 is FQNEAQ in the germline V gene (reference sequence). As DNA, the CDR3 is TGTGCCAGCAGCTTAGCTGACCGTAAAGCCTACGAGCAGTACTTC. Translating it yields CASSLADRKAYEQYF.

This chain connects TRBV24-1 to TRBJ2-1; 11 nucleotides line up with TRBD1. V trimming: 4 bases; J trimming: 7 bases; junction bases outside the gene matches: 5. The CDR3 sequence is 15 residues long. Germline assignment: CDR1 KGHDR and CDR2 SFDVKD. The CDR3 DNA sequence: TGTGCCACCAGTGACGGAGGGACAGGGGGAAATGAGCAGTTCTTC. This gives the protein CATSDGGTGGNEQFF.

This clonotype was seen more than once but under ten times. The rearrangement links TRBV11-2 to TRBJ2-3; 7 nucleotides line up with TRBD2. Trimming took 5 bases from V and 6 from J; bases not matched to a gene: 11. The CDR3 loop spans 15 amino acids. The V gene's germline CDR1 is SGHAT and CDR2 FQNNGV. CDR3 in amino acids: CASSPSSGTWDTQYF. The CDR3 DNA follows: TGTGCCAGCAGCCCGTCTAGCGGCACTTGGGATACGCAGTATTTT. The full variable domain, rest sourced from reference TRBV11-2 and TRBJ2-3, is EAGVAQSPRYKIIEKRQSVAFWCNPISGHATLYWYQQILGQGPKLLIQFQNNGVVDDSQLPKDRFSAERLKGVDSTLKIQPAKLEDSAVYLCASSPSSGTWDTQYFGPGTRLTVL.

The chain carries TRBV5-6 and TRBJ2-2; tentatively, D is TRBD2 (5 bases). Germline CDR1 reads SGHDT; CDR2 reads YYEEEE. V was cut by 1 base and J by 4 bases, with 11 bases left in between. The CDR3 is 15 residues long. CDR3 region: CASSLPDLFTGELFF. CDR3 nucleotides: TGTGCCAGCAGCTTGCCGGACTTATTCACCGGGGAGCTGTTTTTT.

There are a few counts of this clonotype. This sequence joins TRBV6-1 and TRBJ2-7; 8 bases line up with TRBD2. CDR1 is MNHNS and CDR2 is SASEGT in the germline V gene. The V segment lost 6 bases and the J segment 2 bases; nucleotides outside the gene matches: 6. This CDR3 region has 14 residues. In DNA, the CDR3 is TGTGCCAGCAGACAGATAGCGGGGCCCTACGAGCAGTACTTC. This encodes CASRQIAGPYEQYF.

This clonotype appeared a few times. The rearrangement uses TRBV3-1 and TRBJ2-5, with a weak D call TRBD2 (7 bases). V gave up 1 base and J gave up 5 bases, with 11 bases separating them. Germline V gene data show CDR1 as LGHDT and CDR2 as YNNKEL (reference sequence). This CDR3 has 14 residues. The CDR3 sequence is CASSQVSGGETQYF. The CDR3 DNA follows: TGTGCCAGCAGCCAAGTATCGGGGGGCGAGACCCAGTACTTC.

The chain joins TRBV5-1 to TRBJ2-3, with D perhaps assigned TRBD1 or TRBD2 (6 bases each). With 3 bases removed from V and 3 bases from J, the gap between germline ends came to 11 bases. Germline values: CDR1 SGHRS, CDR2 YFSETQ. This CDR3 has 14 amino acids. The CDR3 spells CASSSQGRTDTQYF. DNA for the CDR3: TGCGCCAGCAGCTCCCAGGGGAGGACAGATACGCAGTATTTT.

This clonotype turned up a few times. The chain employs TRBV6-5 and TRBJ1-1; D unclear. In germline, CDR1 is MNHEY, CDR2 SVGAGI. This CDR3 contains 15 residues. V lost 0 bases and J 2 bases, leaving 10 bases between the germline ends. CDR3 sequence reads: CASSYSLTRNTEAFF. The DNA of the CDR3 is TGTGCCAGCAGTTACTCACTTACACGAAACACTGAAGCTTTCTTT.

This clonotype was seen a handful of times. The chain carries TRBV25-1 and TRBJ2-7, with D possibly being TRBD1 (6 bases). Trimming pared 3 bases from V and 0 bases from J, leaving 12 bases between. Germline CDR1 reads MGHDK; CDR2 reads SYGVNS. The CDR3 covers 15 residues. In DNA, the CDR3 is TGTGCCAGCAGTGAGCACAGGGCTAGCTCCTACGAGCAGTACTTC. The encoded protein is CASSEHRASSYEQYF.

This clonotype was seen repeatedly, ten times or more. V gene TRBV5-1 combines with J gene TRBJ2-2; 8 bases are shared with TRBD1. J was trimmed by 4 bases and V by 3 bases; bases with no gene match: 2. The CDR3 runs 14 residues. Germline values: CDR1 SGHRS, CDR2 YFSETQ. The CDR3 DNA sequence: TGCGCCAGCAGCTACGGACAGGGCACCGGGGAGCTGTTTTTT. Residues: CASSYGQGTGELFF.

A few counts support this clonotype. The chain's CDR3 is CASSRPRDNATNEKLFF. In DNA, the CDR3 is TGTGCCAGCAGCCGGCCCCGGGACAATGCAACTAATGAAAAACTGTTTTTT. The chain carries TRBV14 and TRBJ1-4; weak D call: TRBD1 (6 bases). V was pared by 4 bases and J by 0 bases, with 15 bases between. CDR3 length: 17 amino acids. Germline V gene lookup returns CDR1 SGHDN and CDR2 FVKESK.

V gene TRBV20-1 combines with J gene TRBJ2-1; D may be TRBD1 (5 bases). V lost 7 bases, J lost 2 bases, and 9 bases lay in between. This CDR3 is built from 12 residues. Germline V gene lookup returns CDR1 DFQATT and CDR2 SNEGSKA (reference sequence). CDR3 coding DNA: TGCAGTGGGCAGGGCACCTACAATGAGCAGTTCTTC. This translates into CSGQGTYNEQFF.